One and the same sample provided the 28 T cell receptor beta chains below, sequenced in a study of OX40 agonist ivuxolimab in advanced cancers. The method was immunoSEQ multiplex PCR; TCRdb's version includes in-frame clones alone and lacks a portion of them. Found here are 43,000 or so clones, 75% to 80% of them singletons; the top ten hold about 2.4%. The source was CD4+ or CD8+ T cells sorted from blood, collected in a trial of the OX40 agonist ivuxolimab. The receptors come from an adult with an advanced solid tumor such as melanoma, head and neck, liver or kidney cancer.

The gene calls are TRBV28 and TRBJ2-5, with 11 bases lining up with TRBD2. The CDR3 runs 17 residues. V shed 6 bases, J shed 3 bases, and the junction held 12 bases outside the gene matches. Germline CDR1 and CDR2: MDHEN and SYDVKM. The CDR3 DNA follows: TGTGCCAGCAGAGTCCGCGGGACTAGCGGAACAAAAGAGACCCAGTACTTC. Encoded protein: CASRVRGTSGTKETQYF. Variable domain in full (rest from reference TRBV28 and TRBJ2-5): DVKVTQSSRYLVKRTGEKVFLECVQDMDHENMFWYRQDPGLGLRLIYFSYDVKMKEKGDIPEGYSVSREKKERFSLILESASTNQTSMYLCASRVRGTSGTKETQYFGPGTRLLVL.

This chain joins TRBV6-6 and TRBJ1-1; TRBD1 agrees at 7 bases. The V and J ends lost 2 bases and 8 bases, in that order; junction bases with no gene match: 14. The CDR3 extends over 16 amino acids. CDR1 and CDR2 (germline): MNHNY, SVGAGI (reference sequence). DNA for the CDR3: TGTGCCAGCAGTTACCCTCCGGGACAGCTGAGAGGAGAAGCTTTCTTT. Amino acid sequence: CASSYPPGQLRGEAFF.

The chain is built from TRBV15 and TRBJ2-2; D gene uncertain. This CDR3 region has 16 residues. Germline values: CDR1 LNHNV, CDR2 YYDKDF (reference sequence). V was shortened by 1 base and J by 6 bases, with 15 bases between the two germline ends. CDR3 sequence (DNA): TGTGCCACCAGCAGAGGACCGAGTAACGCCGCCGGGGAGCTGTTTTTT. This codes for CATSRGPSNAAGELFF.

The chain uses TRBV2 and TRBJ2-2, with D hard to call. Germline V lookup: CDR1 SNHLY, CDR2 FYNNEI. The CDR3 sequence is 15 residues long. V dropped 5 bases and J dropped 0 bases, with 10 bases sitting between them. The CDR3 nucleotides are TGTGCCAGCAGTTTCCGACCCGCGAACACCGGGGAGCTGTTTTTT. Its protein is CASSFRPANTGELFF.

This clone was seen only a few times. The chain combines TRBV9 with TRBJ2-1; D is possibly TRBD2 (7 bases). V lost 4 bases and J lost 8, with 22 bases in between. The germline V gene has CDR1 SGDLS and CDR2 YYNGEE. The CDR3 loop spans 16 amino acids. The CDR3 spells CASSPLWGGPRDEQFF. The CDR3 coding sequence is TGTGCCAGCAGCCCCCTTTGGGGGGGCCCGCGAGATGAGCAGTTCTTC.

This chain uses TRBV28 with TRBJ2-7; D is unresolved. The germline V gene has CDR1 MDHEN and CDR2 SYDVKM. CDR3 length equals 11 residues. The V and J ends lost 6 bases and 5 bases respectively, with 8 bases between them. CDR3 in amino acids: CASRSRDEQYF. CDR3 DNA: TGTGCCAGCAGATCCCGGGACGAGCAGTACTTC.

V usage is TRBV6-1 and J usage is TRBJ2-5, with 8 bases fitting TRBD1. Germline assignment: CDR1 MNHNS and CDR2 SASEGT. V dropped 7 bases and J dropped 8; count of bases not matched to a gene: 12. The CDR3 is 14 residues long. The CDR3 nucleotides read TGTGCCAGCATTTCGGGACAGGAATTTGCAACCCAGTACTTC. Protein product: CASISGQEFATQYF.

This clone is medium-sized in the sample. The V call is TRBV30, the J call TRBJ1-2; a weak D match, TRBD1 (6 bases). V lost 4 bases, J lost 8 bases, and 17 bases lay in between. The CDR3 spans 13 residues. Germline CDR1 reads GTSNPN; CDR2 reads SVGIG (reference sequence). This CDR3 reads CAWITGLRRGYTF. The DNA for the CDR3 is TGTGCCTGGATCACAGGGTTAAGGAGAGGCTACACCTTC.

V is TRBV19 and J is TRBJ2-3; D not certain. The CDR3 runs 13 residues. CDR1 and CDR2 (germline): LNHDA, SQIVND (reference sequence). V was trimmed by 3 bases and J by 4 bases, leaving 8 bases between them. CDR3 residues: CASSIGLADTQYF. CDR3 sequence (DNA): TGTGCCAGTAGTATTGGGCTAGCAGATACGCAGTATTTT. Full variable domain (remainder filled in from reference TRBV19 and TRBJ2-3): DGGITQSPKYLFRKEGQNVTLSCEQNLNHDAMYWYRQDPGQGLRLIYYSQIVNDFQKGDIAEGYSVSREKKESFPLTVTSAQKNPTAFYLCASSIGLADTQYFGPGTRLTVL.

The chain links TRBV5-1 to TRBJ2-3, with 8 bases lining up with TRBD2. Losses at the gene ends were 2 bases for V and 5 bases for J; bases not matched to a gene: 10. The CDR3 has 16 residues. In germline, CDR1 is SGHRS, CDR2 YFSETQ. CDR3 region: CASSFLSGSFVDTQYF. Written as DNA, the CDR3 is TGCGCCAGCAGCTTCCTGAGCGGGAGTTTTGTAGATACGCAGTATTTT.

This chain links TRBV7-9 with TRBJ2-1; 7 bases align to TRBD2. Trimming at V came to 0 bases and at J to 1 base, leaving 12 bases not matched to a gene. CDR1 and CDR2 from the germline V gene are SEHNR and FQNEAQ (reference sequence). This CDR3 spans 19 amino acids. The CDR3, as DNA: TGTGCCAGCAGCTTAGCCTCCGCGCTAGCGGAACCTTCCTACAATGAGCAGTTCTTC. Translated, it gives CASSLASALAEPSYNEQFF.

This chain uses TRBV9 with TRBJ2-3, with TRBD2 matching 8 bases. Germline CDR1 is SGDLS and CDR2 is YYNGEE. After removal of 5 bases from V and 1 base from J, the junction contained 6 bases not matched to a gene. The CDR3 is made up of 15 amino acids. CDR3 in DNA: TGTGCCAGCAGAAGAAGCGGGAGTCGCACAGATACGCAGTATTTT. It codes for CASRRSGSRTDTQYF.

This chain joins TRBV6-6 and TRBJ2-7; D gene uncertain. V dropped 8 bases and J dropped 3 bases, with 5 bases sitting between them. Looked up from germline, CDR1 is MNHNY and CDR2 is SVGAGI (reference sequence). The CDR3 loop spans 10 amino acids. The CDR3 region has the DNA TGTGCCAGCGCAAACTACGAGCAGTACTTC. Encoded protein: CASANYEQYF.

The rearrangement uses TRBV18 and TRBJ1-1; 9 bases match TRBD1. Germline assignment: CDR1 KGHSH and CDR2 LQKENI. CDR3 length: 14 amino acids. Losses at the gene ends were 3 bases for V and 4 bases for J; bases not matched to a gene: 3. In DNA form, the CDR3 reads TGTGCCAGCTCACCCCGGGACAGGGCCACTGAAGCTTTCTTT. It translates to CASSPRDRATEAFF. Variable domain in full (rest from reference TRBV18 and TRBJ1-1): NAGVMQNPRHLVRRRGQEARLRCSPMKGHSHVYWYRQLPEEGLKFMVYLQKENIIDESGMPKERFSAEFPKEGPSILRIQQVVRGDSAAYFCASSPRDRATEAFFGQGTRLTVV.

This clone has a handful of counts. V and J are TRBV10-1 and TRBJ2-7, with 7 bases identical to TRBD1. J was trimmed by 5 bases and V by 6 bases; bases with no gene match: 10. The germline CDR1 and CDR2 sequences are WNHNN and SYGVQD (reference sequence). This CDR3 contains 14 residues. DNA for the CDR3: TGCGCCAGCAGCCCTGACAGGGTGCTCCACGAGCAGTACTTC. The encoded protein is CASSPDRVLHEQYF.

This clone was observed a handful of times. Germline is not matched at one junction end, which may reflect a read error. The V call is TRBV4-1, the J call TRBJ2-7, with D perhaps being TRBD1 or TRBD2 (5 bases each). The CDR3 runs to 12 residues. Per the germline V gene, CDR1 is MGHRA and CDR2 is YSYEKL. The CDR3 region is CVGGQGFDEQYF. CDR3 in DNA: TGTGTCGGAGGTCAGGGCTTCGACGAGCAGTACTTC.

This clone rates as medium-sized (0.01 to 0.1%). This chain uses TRBV19 with TRBJ1-5, with D tentatively TRBD1 (6 bases). Trimming removed 6 bases at V and 0 bases at J, with 15 bases between. The CDR3 spans 16 residues. CDR1 and CDR2 from the germline V gene are LNHDA and SQIVND (reference sequence). The CDR3 region is CASRQSGTFSNQPQHF. DNA for the CDR3: TGTGCCAGTAGGCAGAGCGGGACATTTAGCAATCAGCCCCAGCATTTT. Combining the CDR3 with reference TRBV19 and TRBJ1-5 gives the whole variable domain DGGITQSPKYLFRKEGQNVTLSCEQNLNHDAMYWYRQDPGQGLRLIYYSQIVNDFQKGDIAEGYSVSREKKESFPLTVTSAQKNPTAFYLCASRQSGTFSNQPQHFGDGTRLSIL.

V usage is TRBV6-5 and J usage is TRBJ1-4; 7 positions match TRBD1. Germline V gene data show CDR1 as MNHEY and CDR2 as SVGAGI. CDR3 length equals 16 residues. V lost 0 bases and J lost 6; bases outside the gene matches: 7. For the CDR3, the DNA is TGTGCCAGCAGTTACTCAGGGGGCCGGGGGGATGAAAAACTGTTTTTT. Translated: CASSYSGGRGDEKLFF.

J is TRBJ1-2 and V is TRBV6-6; the D is unclear. This CDR3 spans 12 amino acids. The V end was cut by 4 bases, the J end by 5 bases, with 8 bases between. Germline CDR1 is MNHNY and CDR2 is SVGAGI (reference sequence). CDR3 sequence: CASSSGMYGYTF. As DNA, the CDR3 is TGTGCCAGCAGTTCCGGCATGTATGGCTACACCTTC.

The V and J genes are TRBV5-4 and TRBJ2-7; 11 bases are shared with TRBD1. V gave up 0 bases and J gave up 5 bases; unmatched junction bases: 7. Germline V gene lookup returns CDR1 SGHNT and CDR2 YYREEE (reference sequence). This CDR3 spans 16 amino acids. The CDR3 DNA reads TGTGCCAGCAGCTTGGGGACAGGGGGCATCTCTGACGAGCAGTACTTC. It encodes CASSLGTGGISDEQYF.

The V and J genes are TRBV27 and TRBJ2-4, with 8 positions matching TRBD1. The CDR3 consists of 14 residues. Unmatched junction bases numbered 9, after V lost 8 bases and J lost 6 bases. The germline V gene has CDR1 MNHEY and CDR2 SMNVEV (reference sequence). In DNA, the CDR3 is TGTGCCAGCCGCCTAACAGGGGGTGGAAACATTCAGTACTTC. Amino acids: CASRLTGGGNIQYF.

The V call is TRBV28, the J call TRBJ2-2; 13 bases agree with TRBD2. Germline assignment: CDR1 MDHEN and CDR2 SYDVKM. The ends lost 5 bases at V and 2 bases at J; junction bases unmatched: 2. CDR3 length equals 16 residues. The chain's CDR3 is CASSRLAGGNTGELFF. DNA of the CDR3: TGTGCCAGCAGTCGACTAGCGGGAGGAAACACCGGGGAGCTGTTTTTT. The variable domain in full, with the rest retrieved from reference TRBV28 and TRBJ2-2, is DVKVTQSSRYLVKRTGEKVFLECVQDMDHENMFWYRQDPGLGLRLIYFSYDVKMKEKGDIPEGYSVSREKKERFSLILESASTNQTSMYLCASSRLAGGNTGELFFGEGSRLTVL.

The chain has TRBV20-1 and TRBJ2-5, with D perhaps matching TRBD2 (6 bases). CDR3 length: 11 amino acids. CDR1 DFQATT and CDR2 SNEGSKA come from the germline V gene (reference sequence). Trimming removed 6 bases from V and 2 bases from J, with 7 bases in between. CDR3 DNA sequence: TGCAGTGCGGGACTGCAAGAGACCCAGTACTTC. Protein sequence: CSAGLQETQYF.

For this clone: A junction end diverges from the germline sequence, so it may reflect a read error. The DNA of the CDR3 is TGTGCCAGCAGAGAAGGGTCAGCCCGGACAGGGAGGTTTTCCTACAATGAGCAGTTCTTC. Its translation: CASREGSARTGRFSYNEQFF. The chain carries TRBV6-1 and TRBJ2-1; TRBD1 aligns across 8 bases. The CDR3 is 20 amino acids. Germline V gene data show CDR1 as MNHNS and CDR2 as SASEGT.

The rearrangement links TRBV18 to TRBJ2-1; 9 bases match TRBD1. J lost 1 base, V lost 3 bases, and 10 bases had no gene match. CDR3 length equals 18 residues. Germline CDR1 KGHSH, CDR2 LQKENI. The DNA of the CDR3 is TGTGCCAGCTCACCGAAGGCCCCGGGACAGGGTTCCTACAATGAGCAGTTCTTC. Protein product: CASSPKAPGQGSYNEQFF. The variable domain in full, with the rest retrieved from reference TRBV18 and TRBJ2-1, is NAGVMQNPRHLVRRRGQEARLRCSPMKGHSHVYWYRQLPEEGLKFMVYLQKENIIDESGMPKERFSAEFPKEGPSILRIQQVVRGDSAAYFCASSPKAPGQGSYNEQFFGPGTRLTVL.

The chain uses TRBV28 and TRBJ1-2; no firm D call. V was cut by 3 bases and J by 4 bases, with 9 bases left in between. Looked up from germline, CDR1 is MDHEN and CDR2 is SYDVKM. The length of the CDR3 is 13 residues. CDR3 nucleotide sequence: TGTGCCAGCAGTTTTTTAGGAGTCTATGGCTACACCTTC. Translated: CASSFLGVYGYTF.

The chain couples TRBV5-1 to TRBJ1-3, with 8 bases fitting TRBD1. V lost 4 bases to trimming and J lost 0 bases; unmatched junction nucleotides: 3. The length of the CDR3 is 15 residues. Germline-derived CDR1 and CDR2 are SGHRS and YFSETQ. Here the CDR3 DNA reads TGCGCCAGCAGCGCCACAGGGGGCTCTGGAAACACCATATATTTT. Residues: CASSATGGSGNTIYF.

This rearrangement joins TRBV4-1 to TRBJ1-4, with D uncertain. Germline CDR1 and CDR2: MGHRA and YSYEKL. This CDR3 comprises 18 residues. The V end lost 3 bases, the J end lost 0 bases, and 17 bases lay between the germline ends. The CDR3 region is CASSHVVQILATNEKLFF. For the CDR3, the DNA is TGCGCCAGCAGCCATGTCGTCCAGATACTAGCAACTAATGAAAAACTGTTTTTT.